This TCR beta chain was retrieved from a study of cytomegalovirus exposure and HLA in healthy donors. General observations from the study: Three chains linked to CMV were shown in vitro to be specific for CMV antigens. In the roughly 120 validation repertoires, a later analysis found that first-cohort TCR clusters tended to co-occur.

V was trimmed by 0 bases and J by 2 bases, leaving 8 bases between them. CDR3 size: 14 residues. Germline loops: CDR1 SEHNR, CDR2 FQNEAQ (reference sequence). The donors formed part of the approximately 120-subject validation cohort, distinct from the roughly 630-subject first cohort. Assay used: immunoSEQ multiplex PCR; TCRdb lists only in-frame clones, some missing. The table has under 200,000 clones, approximately 89% seen once; the top ten hold approximately 10%. With regard to this clone: Its specificity is unknown.

The gene calls are TRBV7-9 and TRBJ2-7; D perhaps matches TRBD1 (6 bases). This TCR derives from a woman under 30 in good health and CMV-seropositive. Sequencing was done on a sample of PBMCs. The CDR3 DNA sequence: TGTGCCAGCAGCTTAGCCAGGACAGCCTACGAGCAGTACTTC. Amino acid sequence: CASSLARTAYEQYF.